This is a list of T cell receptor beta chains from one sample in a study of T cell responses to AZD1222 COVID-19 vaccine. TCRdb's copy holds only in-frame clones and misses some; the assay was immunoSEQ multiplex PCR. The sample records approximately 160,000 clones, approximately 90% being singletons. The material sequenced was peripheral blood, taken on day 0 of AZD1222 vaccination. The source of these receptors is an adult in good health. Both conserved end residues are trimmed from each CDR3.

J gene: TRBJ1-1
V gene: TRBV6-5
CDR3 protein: ASRNRGMNTEAF

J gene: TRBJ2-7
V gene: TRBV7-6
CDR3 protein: ASSSHSGRDDEQY

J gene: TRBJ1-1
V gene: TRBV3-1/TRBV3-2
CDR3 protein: ASSHRYGGRGTEAF

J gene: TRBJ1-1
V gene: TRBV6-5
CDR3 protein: ASSSGVNTEAF

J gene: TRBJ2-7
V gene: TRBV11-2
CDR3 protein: ASSLGGVPYEQY

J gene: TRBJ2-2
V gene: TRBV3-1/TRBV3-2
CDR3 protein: ASSRGTAWGLRELF

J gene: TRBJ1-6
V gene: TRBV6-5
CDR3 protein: ASSYGTGNSPLH

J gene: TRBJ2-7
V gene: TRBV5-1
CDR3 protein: ASSSLRDEQY

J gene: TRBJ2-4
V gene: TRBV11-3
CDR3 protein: ASAGAKNIQY

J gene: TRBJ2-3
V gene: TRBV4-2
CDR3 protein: ASTSAISTDTQY

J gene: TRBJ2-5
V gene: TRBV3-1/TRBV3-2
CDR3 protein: ASSQGQGPQETQY

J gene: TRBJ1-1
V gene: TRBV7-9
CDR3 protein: ASSLGAGRAF

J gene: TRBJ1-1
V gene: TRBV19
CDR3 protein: ASSIAGSEAF

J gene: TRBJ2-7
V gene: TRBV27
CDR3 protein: ASSLRGAYEQY

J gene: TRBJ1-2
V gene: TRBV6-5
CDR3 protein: ASSYYRSDNYGYT

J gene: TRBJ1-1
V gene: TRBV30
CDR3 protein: AWKPELAGTEAF

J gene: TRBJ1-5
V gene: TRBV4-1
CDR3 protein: ASSQDIGQINQPQH

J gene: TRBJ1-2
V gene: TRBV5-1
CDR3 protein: ASSLDTPNYGYT

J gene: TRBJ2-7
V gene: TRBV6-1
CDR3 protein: ASSDGGPYEQY

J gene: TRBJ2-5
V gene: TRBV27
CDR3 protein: APNPRRAGARETQY

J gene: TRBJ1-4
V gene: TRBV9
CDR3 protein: ASSTDPGREKLF